This TCR beta chain was sequenced in a study of neurological immune-mediated disorders. Notes on the study in general: Across subjects, no CDR3 amino acid sequence appeared in expanded clones of more than one subject, a finding that suggested private repertoires in all groups.

This clonotype was observed at least ten times. Its cognate antigen is unknown. A single record per CDR3 protein comes from TCRdb applying MiXCR to the 5' RACE reads. Of tens of thousands of distinct CDR3 sequences listed, approximately 10% are singletons. This CDR3 is 13 amino acids long. Trimming stripped 2 bases from V and 4 bases from J, with 8 bases between. CDR1 and CDR2 (germline): SGHVS, FQNEAQ. Sequenced input: PBMCs. The TCR originated in a man aged 60 to 69 in good health. The V gene is TRBV7-8, the J gene TRBJ2-5; tentatively, D is TRBD2 (6 bases). The CDR3 DNA reads as TGTGCCAGCAGCTTACCGGGGGTAGAGACCCAGTACTTC. It codes for CASSLPGVETQYF.